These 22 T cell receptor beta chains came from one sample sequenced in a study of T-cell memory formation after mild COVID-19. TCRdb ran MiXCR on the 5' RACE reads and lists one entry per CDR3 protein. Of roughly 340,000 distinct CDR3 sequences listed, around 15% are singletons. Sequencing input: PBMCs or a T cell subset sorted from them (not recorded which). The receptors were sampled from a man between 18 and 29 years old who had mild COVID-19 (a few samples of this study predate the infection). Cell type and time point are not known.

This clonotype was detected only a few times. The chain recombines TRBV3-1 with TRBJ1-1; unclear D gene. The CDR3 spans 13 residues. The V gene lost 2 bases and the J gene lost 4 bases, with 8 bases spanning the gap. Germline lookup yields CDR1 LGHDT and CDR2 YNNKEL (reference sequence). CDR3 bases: TGTGCCAGCAGCCAATCGTCCGGCACTGAAGCTTTCTTT. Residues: CASSQSSGTEAFF.

CDR3 sequence: CASTPRESTDTQYF. In nucleotides, the CDR3 is TGTGCCAGCACCCCCAGGGAAAGCACAGATACGCAGTATTTT. This chain links TRBV12-3 or TRBV12-4 with TRBJ2-3; the D gene is possibly TRBD1 (5 bases). V lost 7 bases to trimming and J lost 0 bases, with 11 bases between them. This CDR3 comprises 14 residues.

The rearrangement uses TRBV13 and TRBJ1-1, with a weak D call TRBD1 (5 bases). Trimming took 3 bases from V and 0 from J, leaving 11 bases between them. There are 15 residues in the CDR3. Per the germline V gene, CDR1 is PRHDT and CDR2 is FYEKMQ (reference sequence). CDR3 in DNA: TGTGCCAGCAGCTTTCAGGGAAGGGTGAACACTGAAGCTTTCTTT. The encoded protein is CASSFQGRVNTEAFF.

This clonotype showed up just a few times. CDR3: CASSYPRSLSGARTDTQYF. The CDR3 DNA follows: TGTGCCAGCAGTTACCCGCGAAGTCTTAGCGGGGCCCGCACAGATACGCAGTATTTT. This rearrangement joins TRBV6-2 or TRBV6-3 to TRBJ2-3; 8 positions match TRBD2. Per the germline V gene, CDR1 is MNHEY and CDR2 is SVGEGT. The junction had 14 bases not matched to a gene; V was cut back by 2 bases and J by 1 base. The CDR3 is made up of 19 amino acids.

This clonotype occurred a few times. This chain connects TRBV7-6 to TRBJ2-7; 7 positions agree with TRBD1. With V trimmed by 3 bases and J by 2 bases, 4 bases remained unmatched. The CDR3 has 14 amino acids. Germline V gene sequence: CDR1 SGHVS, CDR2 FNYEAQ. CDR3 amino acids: CASSFMTGTYEQYF. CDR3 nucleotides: TGTGCCAGCAGCTTCATGACAGGGACCTACGAGCAGTACTTC.

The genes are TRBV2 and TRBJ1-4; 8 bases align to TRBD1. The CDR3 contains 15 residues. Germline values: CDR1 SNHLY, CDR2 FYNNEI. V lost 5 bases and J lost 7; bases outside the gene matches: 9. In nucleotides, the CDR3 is TGTGCCAGCAGTCGCTCCGGGACAGGATCTGAAAAACTGTTTTTT. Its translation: CASSRSGTGSEKLFF.

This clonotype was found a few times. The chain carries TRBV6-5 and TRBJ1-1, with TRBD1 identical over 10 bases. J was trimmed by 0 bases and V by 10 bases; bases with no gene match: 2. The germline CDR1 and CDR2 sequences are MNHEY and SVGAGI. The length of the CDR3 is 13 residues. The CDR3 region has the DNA TGTGCCACCGGGACAGGGGTGAACACTGAAGCTTTCTTT. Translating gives CATGTGVNTEAFF.

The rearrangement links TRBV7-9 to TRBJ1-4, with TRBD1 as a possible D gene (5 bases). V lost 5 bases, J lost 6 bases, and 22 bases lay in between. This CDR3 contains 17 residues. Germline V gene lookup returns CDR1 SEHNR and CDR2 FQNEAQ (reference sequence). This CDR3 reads CASSDLGKGRRYEKLFF. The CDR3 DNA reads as TGTGCCAGCAGCGACTTGGGAAAGGGGAGGAGATATGAAAAACTGTTTTTT.

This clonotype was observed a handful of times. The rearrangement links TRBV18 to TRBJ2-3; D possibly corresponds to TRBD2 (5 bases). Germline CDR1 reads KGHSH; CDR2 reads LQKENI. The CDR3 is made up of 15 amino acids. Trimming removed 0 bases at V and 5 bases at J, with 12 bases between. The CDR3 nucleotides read TGTGCCAGCTCACCACCGAACCTAGCCATAGATACGCAGTATTTT. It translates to CASSPPNLAIDTQYF.

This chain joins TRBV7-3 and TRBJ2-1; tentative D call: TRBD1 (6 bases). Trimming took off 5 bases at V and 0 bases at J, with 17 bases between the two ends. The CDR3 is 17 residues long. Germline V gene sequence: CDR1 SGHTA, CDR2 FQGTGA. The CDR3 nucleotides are TGTGCCAGCAGCCCAACTGGGCAGGGGAGCTCCTACAATGAGCAGTTCTTC. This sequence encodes CASSPTGQGSSYNEQFF.

The CDR3 loop is CASSEYRGHTYEQYF. For the CDR3, the DNA is TGTGCCAGCTCGGAGTACAGGGGACATACCTACGAGCAGTACTTC. V is TRBV18 and J is TRBJ2-7, with TRBD1 matching 7 bases. The germline V gene has CDR1 KGHSH and CDR2 LQKENI. CDR3 size: 15 residues. Germline trimming cut 6 bases from V and 2 bases from J; bases unmatched to any gene: 10.

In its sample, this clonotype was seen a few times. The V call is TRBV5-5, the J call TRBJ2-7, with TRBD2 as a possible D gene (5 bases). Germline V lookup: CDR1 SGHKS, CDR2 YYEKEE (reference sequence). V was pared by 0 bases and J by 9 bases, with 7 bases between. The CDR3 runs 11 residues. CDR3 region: CASSLGGLQYV. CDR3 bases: TGTGCCAGCAGCTTGGGCGGACTGCAGTACGTC.

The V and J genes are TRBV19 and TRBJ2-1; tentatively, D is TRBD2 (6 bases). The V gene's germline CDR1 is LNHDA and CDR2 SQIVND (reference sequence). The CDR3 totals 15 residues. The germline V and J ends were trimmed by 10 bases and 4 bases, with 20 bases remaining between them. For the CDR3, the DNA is TGTGCCACCCCTGGGAACAGGCGGGGTTACAATGAGCAGTTCTTC. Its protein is CATPGNRRGYNEQFF.

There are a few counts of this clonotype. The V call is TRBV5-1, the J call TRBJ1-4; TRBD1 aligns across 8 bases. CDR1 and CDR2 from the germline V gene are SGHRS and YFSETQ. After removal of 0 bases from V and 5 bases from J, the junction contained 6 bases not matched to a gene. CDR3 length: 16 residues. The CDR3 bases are TGCGCCAGCAGCTTGGACGTCGCAGGGGGCAATGAAAAACTGTTTTTT. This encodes CASSLDVAGGNEKLFF.

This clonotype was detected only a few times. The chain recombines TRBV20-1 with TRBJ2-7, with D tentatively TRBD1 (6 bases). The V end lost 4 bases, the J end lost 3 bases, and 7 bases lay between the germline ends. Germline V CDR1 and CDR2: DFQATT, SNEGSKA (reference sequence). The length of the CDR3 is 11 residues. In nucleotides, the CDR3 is TGCAGTGCTAAGGACAGCTACGAGCAGTACGTC. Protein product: CSAKDSYEQYV.

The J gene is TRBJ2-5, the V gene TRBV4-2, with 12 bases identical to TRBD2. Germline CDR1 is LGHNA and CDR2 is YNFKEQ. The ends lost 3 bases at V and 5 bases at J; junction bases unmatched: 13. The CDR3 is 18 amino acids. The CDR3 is CASSQALLAGGKFETQYF. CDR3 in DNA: TGTGCCAGCAGCCAGGCCCTCCTAGCGGGGGGGAAGTTCGAGACCCAGTACTTC.

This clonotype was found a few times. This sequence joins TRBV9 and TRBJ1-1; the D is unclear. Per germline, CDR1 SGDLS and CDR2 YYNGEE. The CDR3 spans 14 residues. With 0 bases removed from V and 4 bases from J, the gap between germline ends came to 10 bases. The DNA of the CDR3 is TGTGCCAGCAGCGTAGATGGAGGTACCACTGAAGCTTTCTTT. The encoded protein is CASSVDGGTTEAFF.

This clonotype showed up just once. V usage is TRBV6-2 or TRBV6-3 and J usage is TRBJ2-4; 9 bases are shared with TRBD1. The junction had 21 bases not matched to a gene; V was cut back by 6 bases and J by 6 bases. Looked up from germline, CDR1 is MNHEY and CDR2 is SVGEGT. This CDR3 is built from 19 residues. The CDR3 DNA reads TGTGCCAGCAGCCCCCCTCCGGGACAGGGCGCATGGCGGGGAAACATTCAGTACTTC. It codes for CASSPPPGQGAWRGNIQYF.

The CDR3 reads CASSLEGQRETQYF. The CDR3 nucleotides are TGCGCCAGCAGCTTGGAGGGACAGCGAGAGACCCAGTACTTC. The chain couples TRBV5-1 to TRBJ2-5, with TRBD1 identical over 7 bases. Trimming removed 0 bases from V and 4 bases from J; junction bases left unmatched: 3. This CDR3 is built from 14 residues. Germline loops: CDR1 SGHRS, CDR2 YFSETQ.

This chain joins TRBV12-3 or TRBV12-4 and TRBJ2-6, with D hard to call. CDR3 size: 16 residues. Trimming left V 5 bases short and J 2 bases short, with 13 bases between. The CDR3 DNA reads TGTGCCAGCAGTCCCGCGAGGTCCCCTGGGGCCAACGTCCTGACTTTC. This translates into CASSPARSPGANVLTF.

CDR3: CASTWTGNTGELFF. DNA for the CDR3: TGCGCCAGCACCTGGACAGGCAACACCGGGGAGCTGTTTTTT. The chain carries TRBV5-1 and TRBJ2-2, with 7 bases that match TRBD1. Germline CDR1 SGHRS, CDR2 YFSETQ. CDR3 length equals 14 residues. V trimming: 6 bases; J trimming: 2 bases; junction bases outside the gene matches: 4.

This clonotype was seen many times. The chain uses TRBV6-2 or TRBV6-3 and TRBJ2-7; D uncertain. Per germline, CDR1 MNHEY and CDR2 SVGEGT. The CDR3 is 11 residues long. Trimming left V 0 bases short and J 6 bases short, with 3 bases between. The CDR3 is CASSYSTEQYF. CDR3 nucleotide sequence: TGTGCCAGCAGTTACTCGACCGAGCAGTACTTC.